A single T cell receptor beta chain is shown here with its context. Its cognate antigen is unknown. The entry originates in a study of cytomegalovirus exposure and HLA in healthy donors. Looking at the study overall: Prior work identified under 130 million unique TCR beta sequences in 150 million to 200 million T cells.

J lost 6 bases, V lost 4 bases, and 8 bases had no gene match. The CDR3 spans 16 residues. Germline CDR1 reads MNHEY; CDR2 reads SVGAGI. The PCR had 60 Vbeta and 13 Jbeta primers. Generated by immunoSEQ multiplex PCR, the TCRdb table keeps only in-frame clones and is missing some. In the table there are under 150,000 clones, 79% of which are singletons. Study findings and constraints: Further analysis, carried out later, found HLA-associated TCR beta chains more clonally expanded than equally common other chains. Later analysis identified 16,951 TCR beta sequences associated with HLA alleles, using a false discovery rate threshold of 0.05.

This sequence originates from a young man in good health and CMV-seronegative. The chain links TRBV6-5 to TRBJ2-3; 12 positions match TRBD2. The sequenced sample consisted of PBMCs. The DNA for the CDR3 is TGTGCCAGCAGTTTCTCTAGCGGGGGGGCAGGGGATACGCAGTATTTT. This sequence encodes CASSFSSGGAGDTQYF.